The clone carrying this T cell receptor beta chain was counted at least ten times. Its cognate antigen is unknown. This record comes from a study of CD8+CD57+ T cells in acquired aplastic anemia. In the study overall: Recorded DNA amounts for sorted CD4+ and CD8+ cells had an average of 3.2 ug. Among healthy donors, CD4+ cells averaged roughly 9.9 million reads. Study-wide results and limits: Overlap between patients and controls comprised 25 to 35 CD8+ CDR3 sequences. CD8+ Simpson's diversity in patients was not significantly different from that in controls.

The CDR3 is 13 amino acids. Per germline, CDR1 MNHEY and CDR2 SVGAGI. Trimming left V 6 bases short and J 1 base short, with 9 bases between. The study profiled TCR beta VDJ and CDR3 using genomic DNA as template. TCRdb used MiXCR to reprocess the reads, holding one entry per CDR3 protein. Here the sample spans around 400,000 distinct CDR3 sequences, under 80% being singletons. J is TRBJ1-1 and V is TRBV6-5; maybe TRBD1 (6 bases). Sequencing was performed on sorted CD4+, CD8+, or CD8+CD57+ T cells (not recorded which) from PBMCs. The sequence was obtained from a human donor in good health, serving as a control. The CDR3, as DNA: TGTGCCAGCAGGTTACAGGGGAACACTGAAGCTTTCTTT. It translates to CASRLQGNTEAFF.